The 30 T cell receptor beta chains given below trace back to one sample, sequenced in a study of Ad26.COV2.S vaccination and SARS-CoV-2 variants. The table came from immunoSEQ multiplex PCR; TCRdb's copy has only in-frame clones and leaves some out. The table has 350,000 to 500,000 clones, 90% seen once. Treatment indicated: some 19 received Ad26.COV2.S at low or high dose, single or two shots; several received placebo; per-sample allocation not given. On day 63 after the first injection, vaccine and placebo recipients gave samples. Sequenced material: peripheral blood, taken in a trial of Ad26.COV2.S vaccine versus placebo. The origin of the receptors is a person aged 18-60 years who received the Ad26.COV2.S COVID-19 vaccine or a placebo.

The rearrangement uses TRBV13 and TRBJ2-7, with TRBD2 matching over 7 bases. The CDR3 extends over 12 amino acids. With 5 bases clipped from V and 4 bases from J, the junction kept 2 bases outside the gene matches. Germline CDR1 reads PRHDT; CDR2 reads FYEKMQ (reference sequence). CDR3: CASSGREYEQYF. CDR3 nucleotides: TGTGCCAGCAGCGGGCGGGAGTACGAGCAGTACTTC.

This clone has a handful of counts. V and J are TRBV30 and TRBJ1-6; 10 nucleotides match TRBD1. The CDR3 is made up of 13 amino acids. Germline V lookup: CDR1 GTSNPN, CDR2 SVGIG (reference sequence). V gave up 4 bases and J gave up 10 bases; unmatched junction bases: 4. The CDR3 DNA follows: TGTGCCTGGAAGACAGGGGGCGCGTCACCCCTCCACTTT. Translated: CAWKTGGASPLHF.

The chain joins TRBV27 to TRBJ2-5; TRBD2 aligns across 10 bases. Germline V gives CDR1 MNHEY, CDR2 SMNVEV (reference sequence). The V gene end was trimmed by 6 bases and the J gene end by 2 bases; junction bases not matched to a gene: 3. CDR3 size: 14 residues. The CDR3 nucleotides are TGTGCCAGCAGACGGACTAGCGGACAAGAGACCCAGTACTTC. Amino acids: CASRRTSGQETQYF.

The chain carries TRBV10-1 and TRBJ1-1; 8 bases match TRBD1. V lost 2 bases, J lost 1 base, and 3 bases stayed unmatched. CDR1 and CDR2 (germline): WNHNN, SYGVQD (reference sequence). The CDR3 has 15 amino acids. CDR3 in amino acids: CASSERGQANTEAFF. The CDR3 coding sequence is TGCGCCAGCAGTGAGCGGGGACAGGCGAACACTGAAGCTTTCTTT.

The chain recombines TRBV18 with TRBJ2-3, with 9 nucleotides matching TRBD2. This CDR3 has 16 residues. The trim removed 5 bases at V and 2 bases at J, leaving 8 bases unmatched. Germline CDR1 KGHSH, CDR2 LQKENI. In DNA form, the CDR3 reads TGTGCCAGCTCATTTATACTAGCGGGTGACACAGATACGCAGTATTTT. This codes for CASSFILAGDTDTQYF.

The rearrangement uses TRBV30 and TRBJ2-7; TRBD1 or TRBD2 may be the D gene (5 bases each). Trimming left V 3 bases short and J 3 bases short, with 18 bases between. Germline V gene lookup returns CDR1 GTSNPN and CDR2 SVGIG (reference sequence). This CDR3 has 15 amino acids. Here the CDR3 reads CAWRTPRGEIYEQYF. CDR3 nucleotide sequence: TGTGCCTGGAGGACCCCCAGAGGGGAAATCTACGAGCAGTACTTC. The full variable domain, in which reference TRBV30 and TRBJ2-7 provide the parts outside the CDR3, is SQTIHQWPATLVQPVGSPLSLECTVEGTSNPNLYWYRQAAGRGLQLLFYSVGIGQISSEVPQNLSASRPQDRQFILSSKKLLLSDSGFYLCAWRTPRGEIYEQYFGPGTRLTVT.

V and J are TRBV28 and TRBJ2-7, with 9 bases fitting TRBD1. This CDR3 spans 13 amino acids. The trim removed 6 bases at V and 5 bases at J, leaving 5 bases unmatched. Looked up from germline, CDR1 is MDHEN and CDR2 is SYDVKM. For the CDR3, the DNA is TGTGCCAGCAGGCGGGACAGGGTCCACGAGCAGTACTTC. Residues: CASRRDRVHEQYF.

This clone has only one observation. The chain links TRBV2 to TRBJ2-1, with 11 bases lining up with TRBD2. Germline V lookup: CDR1 SNHLY, CDR2 FYNNEI. The CDR3 is made up of 16 amino acids. J lost 2 bases, V lost 5 bases, and 5 bases had no gene match. CDR3 loop: CASSRLAGNTYNEQFF. CDR3 in DNA: TGTGCCAGCAGTCGACTAGCGGGAAACACCTACAATGAGCAGTTCTTC.

The V call is TRBV27, the J call TRBJ2-3; 7 bases line up with TRBD2. The CDR3 sequence is 13 residues long. Germline-derived CDR1 and CDR2 are MNHEY and SMNVEV (reference sequence). Trimming cost V 6 bases and J 4 bases; bases outside gene matches: 4. CDR3 DNA: TGTGCCAGCAGCGCTCTAGCGGCAGATACGCAGTATTTT. Its translation: CASSALAADTQYF.

The chain employs TRBV2 and TRBJ1-5, with 8 positions matching TRBD1. CDR1 is SNHLY and CDR2 is FYNNEI in the germline V gene. The CDR3 sequence is 15 residues long. Germline trimming cut 3 bases from V and 4 bases from J; bases unmatched to any gene: 5. Written as DNA, the CDR3 is TGTGCCAGCAGTGACCGGACAGGGCAAAATCAGCCCCAGCATTTT. Protein sequence: CASSDRTGQNQPQHF.

Here the CDR3 reads CAIGRRGETQYF. CDR3 in DNA: TGTGCCATCGGAAGACGGGGAGAGACCCAGTACTTC. V is TRBV10-3 and J is TRBJ2-5; D is possibly TRBD2 (5 bases). The germline V gene has CDR1 ENHRY and CDR2 SYGVKD. Trimming cost V 8 bases and J 4 bases, with 11 bases left between them. The length of the CDR3 is 12 residues.

This sequence joins TRBV7-9 and TRBJ2-7, with 8 bases identical to TRBD1. The CDR3 is 15 amino acids. The germline V gene encodes CDR1 SEHNR and CDR2 FQNEAQ (reference sequence). After removal of 4 bases from V and 3 bases from J, the junction contained 8 bases not matched to a gene. In DNA, the CDR3 is TGTGCCAGCAGCTCTCTGACAGGGGCCATCTACGAGCAGTACTTC. Its translation is CASSSLTGAIYEQYF.

This rearrangement joins TRBV10-3 to TRBJ2-3; D unclear. The V end was cut by 3 bases, the J end by 6 bases, with 4 bases between. Germline CDR1 and CDR2: ENHRY and SYGVKD. This CDR3 is built from 11 residues. CDR3 amino acids: CAISDLDTQYF. In DNA form, the CDR3 reads TGTGCCATCAGTGACCTGGATACGCAGTATTTT.

The V and J genes are TRBV7-2 and TRBJ2-1; possibly TRBD1 or TRBD2 for D (6 bases each). V was pared by 2 bases and J by 10 bases, with 21 bases between. CDR3 size: 16 residues. Germline-derived CDR1 and CDR2 are SGHTA and FQGNSA. The chain's CDR3 is CASSLSPPGLGGEQFF. The CDR3 coding sequence is TGTGCCAGCAGCTTATCGCCTCCGGGGCTCGGGGGCGAGCAGTTCTTC.

V usage is TRBV6-2 or TRBV6-3 and J usage is TRBJ1-2; no clear D. The ends were cut back, 5 bases at V and 8 bases at J, with 24 bases in the middle. CDR3 length: 16 amino acids. Germline-derived CDR1 and CDR2 are MNHEY and SVGEGT. The CDR3 loop is CASSLHPLTAAGGYTF. CDR3 DNA: TGTGCCAGCAGTCTACACCCATTGACCGCTGCGGGGGGCTACACCTTC.

The gene calls are TRBV28 and TRBJ1-5; D is ambiguous. CDR3 size: 13 residues. Germline-derived CDR1 and CDR2 are MDHEN and SYDVKM. V lost 6 bases, J lost 0 bases, and 6 bases lay in between. CDR3 residues: CASRPYSNQPQHF. Written as DNA, the CDR3 is TGTGCCAGCAGGCCGTATAGCAATCAGCCCCAGCATTTT.

The chain recombines TRBV28 with TRBJ2-1; 7 bases are shared with TRBD2. Germline lookup yields CDR1 MDHEN and CDR2 SYDVKM. The trim removed 2 bases at V and 9 bases at J, leaving 10 bases unmatched. The CDR3 spans 15 residues. DNA of the CDR3: TGTGCCAGCAGTTTAGGGCCGTATAGGGAGGGTGAGCAGTTCTTC. Protein: CASSLGPYREGEQFF.

The chain links TRBV19 to TRBJ1-5; maybe TRBD1 (6 bases). Germline assignment: CDR1 LNHDA and CDR2 SQIVND (reference sequence). The V end lost 7 bases, the J end lost 0 bases, and 16 bases lay between the germline ends. The CDR3 is made up of 16 amino acids. The CDR3 spells CASTFGQIHSNQPQHF. DNA of the CDR3: TGTGCCAGTACCTTTGGACAGATCCATAGCAATCAGCCCCAGCATTTT.

The chain links TRBV6-5 to TRBJ1-5; 8 nucleotides line up with TRBD1. V was pared by 6 bases and J by 7 bases, with 8 bases of the junction left unmatched. Germline V gives CDR1 MNHEY, CDR2 SVGAGI. CDR3 length: 14 amino acids. CDR3 bases: TGTGCCAGCAGGGGGGGACAGGCTGCGCAGCCCCAGCATTTT. It is translated as CASRGGQAAQPQHF.

The rearrangement uses TRBV6-1 and TRBJ1-2; no clear D gene. Germline values: CDR1 MNHNS, CDR2 SASEGT. Trimming left V 3 bases short and J 4 bases short, with 6 bases between. There are 12 residues in the CDR3. CDR3 sequence reads: CASSDRGYGYTF. In DNA, the CDR3 is TGTGCCAGCAGTGATAGAGGCTATGGCTACACCTTC.

The chain has TRBV5-1 and TRBJ2-1; 8 nucleotides match TRBD1. J was trimmed by 8 bases and V by 4 bases; bases with no gene match: 8. This CDR3 has 14 residues. Per germline, CDR1 SGHRS and CDR2 YFSETQ. Here the CDR3 DNA reads TGCGCCAGCAGCCGGTGGACAGGGCTGGATGAGCAGTTCTTC. Residues: CASSRWTGLDEQFF.

This chain connects TRBV7-9 to TRBJ2-1; TRBD2 agrees at 10 bases. Germline V lookup: CDR1 SEHNR, CDR2 FQNEAQ (reference sequence). V lost 1 base, J lost 6 bases, and 9 bases stayed unmatched. The CDR3 has 17 residues. The CDR3 loop is CASSLVRLLAGPNEQFF. Written as DNA, the CDR3 is TGTGCCAGCAGCTTAGTTCGGTTACTAGCGGGACCCAATGAGCAGTTCTTC.

The V call is TRBV7-3, the J call TRBJ1-1, with a weak D call TRBD1 (5 bases). The CDR3 runs to 14 residues. V was pared by 2 bases and J by 1 base, with 8 bases between. Germline V gives CDR1 SGHTA, CDR2 FQGTGA. The CDR3 protein is CASSLGTENTEAFF. As DNA, the CDR3 is TGTGCCAGCAGCTTAGGGACGGAGAACACTGAAGCTTTCTTT.

The chain links TRBV14 to TRBJ2-3; no firm D call. This CDR3 is 14 amino acids long. The ends were cut back, 4 bases at V and 7 bases at J, with 15 bases in the middle. Germline loops: CDR1 SGHDN, CDR2 FVKESK. The CDR3, as DNA: TGTGCCAGCAGCCCTGCGTATTTGCAGAATACGCAGTATTTT. The encoded protein is CASSPAYLQNTQYF.

V usage is TRBV5-4 and J usage is TRBJ2-3, with 10 bases lining up with TRBD2. The CDR3 sequence is 15 residues long. CDR1 and CDR2 from the germline V gene are SGHNT and YYREEE (reference sequence). Germline trimming cut 0 bases from V and 4 bases from J; bases unmatched to any gene: 2. The CDR3 protein is CASSLGLAGADTQYF. The CDR3 DNA is TGTGCCAGCAGCTTGGGACTAGCGGGCGCAGATACGCAGTATTTT.

This clone was detected only once. The CDR3 sequence: CASSLEGSHSGNTIYF. The CDR3 coding sequence is TGTGCCAGCAGCTTAGAGGGCAGCCACTCTGGAAACACCATATATTTT. V is TRBV5-6 and J is TRBJ1-3, with D hard to call. Germline V gives CDR1 SGHDT, CDR2 YYEEEE. This CDR3 is 16 amino acids long. Trimming removed 2 bases at V and 0 bases at J, with 12 bases between. The full variable domain, with the rest looked up from reference TRBV5-6 and TRBJ1-3, is DAGVTQSPTHLIKTRGQQVTLRCSPKSGHDTVSWYQQALGQGPQFIFQYYEEEERQRGNFPDRFSGHQFPNYSSELNVNALLLGDSALYLCASSLEGSHSGNTIYFGEGSWLTVV.

The V call is TRBV7-9, the J call TRBJ2-2, with D possibly TRBD1 on 6 matching bases. The CDR3 totals 17 residues. Trimming took off 2 bases at V and 6 bases at J, with 19 bases between the two ends. CDR1 is SEHNR, CDR2 FQNEAQ, per germline (reference sequence). The CDR3 DNA reads TGTGCCAGCAGCTTATTTTCTTGGACAGTGTCTCCCGGGGAGCTGTTTTTT. This codes for CASSLFSWTVSPGELFF.

DNA of the CDR3: TGTGCCAGTAGTACGGGATTGACAGGGAGTGGCTACGAGCAGTACTTC. Amino acid sequence: CASSTGLTGSGYEQYF. This chain joins TRBV19 and TRBJ2-7, with 7 positions matching TRBD1. The CDR3 covers 16 residues. V lost 4 bases, J lost 3 bases, and 12 bases stayed unmatched. Germline values: CDR1 LNHDA, CDR2 SQIVND (reference sequence).

The rearrangement links TRBV12-2 to TRBJ2-7; TRBD2 is the table's D call, not checked against the DNA. TRBV12-2 is classified as a pseudogene. The CDR3 has 15 amino acids. CDR3 in amino acids: CASRPRGEGVNEQYF. CDR3 nucleotides: TGTGCAAGTCGCCCCCGTGGGGAGGGGGTAAACGAGCAGTACTTC.

This CDR3 is CASSERTGLGTDTQYF. In nucleotides, the CDR3 is TGTGCCAGCAGCGAAAGGACTGGGTTGGGCACAGATACGCAGTATTTT. The gene calls are TRBV9 and TRBJ2-3, with D tentatively TRBD2 (5 bases). The CDR3 extends over 16 amino acids. Germline assignment: CDR1 SGDLS and CDR2 YYNGEE. V lost 3 bases and J 1 base, leaving 15 bases between the germline ends.